In this sample, the clone carrying this T cell receptor (beta chain) turned up once. The source of the sample is a study of blood T cell repertoires in COVID-19. Clones were read by immunoSEQ multiplex PCR, and TCRdb kept only the in-frame ones, dropping some. Among 35,000 to 45,000 clones, 70% to 90% were seen once, and the ten largest hold around 2.3%. Sequenced material: peripheral blood. The sequence was collected from a human donor in a cohort sampled during active COVID-19.

The CDR3, as DNA: TGTGCCAGCAGTTCCAGGACAGGGCAAGAGACCCAGTACTTC. Its translation is CASSSRTGQETQYF. The genes are TRBV6-5 and TRBJ2-5, with TRBD1 identical over 8 bases. This CDR3 is 14 amino acids long. Trimming cost V 4 bases and J 2 bases; bases outside gene matches: 3. In germline, CDR1 is MNHEY, CDR2 SVGAGI.